A single T cell receptor beta chain is shown here with its context. Its target is not known. Germline V CDR1 and CDR2: MDHEN, SYDVKM. The CDR3 is 12 amino acids. Trimming shortened V by 8 bases and J by 9 bases, and 14 bases separated the two germline ends. The data are from a study of cytomegalovirus exposure and HLA in healthy donors. In the study overall: Earlier, 180 million or so T cells were analyzed, and around 100 million unique TCR beta sequences were found among them.

Overall study results and limits: The majority of CMV-associated TCR beta chains were reported as apparently HLA-restricted in a later analysis.

Researchers ran the PCR with 60 Vbeta and 13 Jbeta primers. Produced via immunoSEQ multiplex PCR; TCRdb's table is partial and in-frame only. The data contain about 95,000 clones, roughly four fifths of them singletons. The J gene is TRBJ2-1, the V gene TRBV28; D remains ambiguous. The TCR originated in a man younger than 45 in good health and CMV-seropositive. Sequencing was performed on PBMCs. CDR3 DNA sequence: TGTGCCAGCCGCACAGCTTTAGGTGAGCAGTTCTTC. It yields the protein CASRTALGEQFF.